This T cell receptor beta chain originates from a study of monozygotic twins with inflammatory bowel disease (dated by TCRdb to the late 2010s). Background on the whole study: In total, 28 monozygotic twin pairs made up the full study: 19 Danish pairs, all IBD-discordant, plus nine German pairs, of which four were IBD-concordant and five were IBD-discordant. The search for disease-associated traits relied mainly on comparing IBD patients with their genetically identical healthy co-twins within discordant pairs. Each individual had, on average, about 151 000 unique TCRalpha sequences and 181 000 unique TCRbeta sequences available for analysis. General study outcomes and caveats: Distinction between different T cell subtypes could not be achieved in the analysis. IBD patients shared fewer clonotypes with other individuals than healthy twins did, most markedly in patients showing signs of disease activity. Concordant and discordant twins showed no difference in repertoire similarity, possibly because of limited statistical power. Because patients were on differing immunosuppressive treatments, the repertoires may have picked up extra background noise and inter-individual variability. No single strong signal or clonotype linked to IBD turned up in the results, so the idea that one exists was not supported. IBD patients had lower TCRbeta repertoire diversity, measured by the inverse Simpson index, than their healthy co-twins.

Library construction relied on 5' RACE. The input for every TCR library was roughly 3,200 ng of total RNA. cDNA was synthesized with SMARTScribe reverse transcriptase in eight separate reactions per sample. During cDNA synthesis, template switching was used to introduce unique molecular identifiers that contained a 6-nucleotide sample barcode. TCRalpha and TCRbeta cDNA was amplified by two nested PCRs of roughly 15 and 9 cycles, with bead purification after each PCR. Before amplification, the cDNA was both treated with uracil DNA-glycosylase and purified with the QIAquick PCR purification kit. The second PCR added Illumina TruSeq-compatible adapters along with sample-specific barcodes. TapeStation and Qubit were used to check library quality and concentration, and approximately 5 ng of each library went into the pool. The pooled libraries were sequenced with 2 x 100 bp reads and custom sequencing primers on an Illumina HiSeq2500 single-index Rapid Run. For the original study's pipeline: MiGEC version 1.2.6 was used for UMI-based consensus assembly, which corrected PCR and sequencing errors. MiXCR version 2.1.1 was used for V(D)J alignment, clonotype assembly and CDR3 extraction. Gene usage, clonotype sharing and MAIT/NKT TCR abundance were normalised by analysing the top 1000, 10 000 and 20 000 clonotypes per sample. After downsampling to 27 000 UMIs, diversity was calculated as the inverse Simpson index using the vegan R package. Statistical testing used paired Mann-Whitney U tests on the discordant twin pairs and applied Benjamini-Hochberg correction for multiple testing. The reads went through TCRdb reprocessing, and each CDR3 protein sequence gets one entry with no DNA. It is TCRdb's table, rather than the study itself, that gives the V and J calls and clone size. This specimen's table enumerates some 83,000 distinct CDR3 sequences. The ten largest account for 6.5% to 9% of the sample.

The cysteine opens and the phenylalanine closes a CDR3 of 15 amino acids. No nucleotide data were recorded. Per the germline V gene, SGHRS is the CDR1 and YFSETQ is the CDR2. A word on this clonotype: Its binding antigen is unknown.

From each donor, a roughly 2.3 ml peripheral blood sample was collected into PAXgene tubes and stored at -80 degrees C. Without any T cell sorting, total RNA was extracted from whole blood using the PAXgene blood miRNA kit on an automated QIAcube. Peripheral blood from monozygotic twin pairs concordant or discordant for inflammatory bowel disease was subjected to deep TCRalpha and TCRbeta repertoire profiling with unique molecular barcoding. Smoking habits were recorded for all twin pairs, and each individual was classified as a current, former or never smoker. The sequence joins TRBV5-1 to TRBJ2-1; TCRdb reports TRBD1, a call that lacks DNA to check it against. Sequencing was performed on blood. The receptor was isolated from a human donor with ulcerative colitis or Crohn's disease, or a healthy co-twin of an affected twin (not recorded which). The CDR3 loop reads CASRRDGGAYNEQFF.